What follows are 27 T cell receptor beta chains derived from one specimen sequenced in a study of response to subunit inactivated influenza vaccine. TCRdb ran MiXCR on the RT-PCR reads and lists one entry per CDR3 protein. The repertoire includes over 400,000 distinct CDR3 sequences, about a tenth of them detected once, and more than 10% sits in the top ten. The specimen comprised PBMCs from blood, sampled roughly 46 days after vaccination. The receptors shown here come from a man aged 45-65 years who received an inactivated influenza vaccine.

J is TRBJ1-2 and V is TRBV14; TRBD1 is a possible D gene (5 bases). This CDR3 comprises 13 residues. Deletions cut 3 bases from V and 8 bases from J, with 13 bases between. Germline lookup yields CDR1 SGHDN and CDR2 FVKESK. This CDR3 is CASSQLDRSGYTF. DNA for the CDR3: TGTGCCAGCAGCCAGCTAGACAGAAGCGGCTACACCTTC.

In this sample, this clonotype turned up a few times. The CDR3 DNA reads TGTGCCAGCAGCGTAGATAGGGACAGGGGTGTGAATGAGCAGTTCTTC. Protein: CASSVDRDRGVNEQFF. V gene TRBV9 combines with J gene TRBJ2-1; TRBD1 matches at 10 bases. J was trimmed by 7 bases and V by 0 bases; bases with no gene match: 7. CDR3 length: 16 residues. Germline V lookup: CDR1 SGDLS, CDR2 YYNGEE. The variable domain in full, with the rest retrieved from reference TRBV9 and TRBJ2-1, is DSGVTQTPKHLITATGQRVTLRCSPRSGDLSVYWYQQSLDQGLQFLIQYYNGEERAKGNILERFSAQQFPDLHSELNLSSLELGDSALYFCASSVDRDRGVNEQFFGPGTRLTVL.

The sample holds a few counts of this clonotype. The chain recombines TRBV18 with TRBJ2-1; a possible D gene is TRBD1 (5 bases). Trimming cost V 0 bases and J 6 bases, with 15 bases left between them. Germline CDR1 is KGHSH and CDR2 is LQKENI. The CDR3 has 16 amino acids. CDR3: CASSPPSRIQGNEQFF. CDR3 bases: TGTGCCAGCTCACCACCTTCCAGGATTCAGGGCAATGAGCAGTTCTTC.

This clonotype was recorded at least ten times. This chain uses TRBV24-1 with TRBJ2-1; tentative D call: TRBD2 (5 bases). Germline-derived CDR1 and CDR2 are KGHDR and SFDVKD. V was cut by 5 bases and J by 15 bases, with 16 bases left in between. This CDR3 has 12 residues. The CDR3 loop is CATSVSRSGLFF. In nucleotides, the CDR3 is TGTGCCACCAGTGTAAGCAGGAGTGGACTGTTCTTC.

There are a few counts of this clonotype. V usage is TRBV20-1 and J usage is TRBJ2-5, with D perhaps TRBD1 (6 bases). Trimming took 1 base from V and 5 from J, leaving 11 bases between them. CDR1 and CDR2 (germline): DFQATT, SNEGSKA (reference sequence). CDR3 size: 13 residues. The CDR3 nucleotides are TGCAGTGCTAGAGCCCAGGGGTTGGAGACCCAGTACTTC. It is translated as CSARAQGLETQYF.

CDR3 residues: CASSLGPGEGSEQYF. CDR3 nucleotides: TGTGCCAGCAGTTTAGGGCCGGGGGAGGGAAGCGAGCAGTACTTC. The genes are TRBV12-3 or TRBV12-4 and TRBJ2-7; 7 nucleotides line up with TRBD2. J lost 6 bases, V lost 1 base, and 9 bases had no gene match. The CDR3 consists of 15 residues.

The chain links TRBV6-1 to TRBJ1-5; D not resolved. CDR3 length equals 13 residues. V lost 4 bases, J lost 6 bases, and 10 bases lay in between. CDR1 and CDR2 (germline): MNHNS, SASEGT. CDR3 sequence reads: CASSVGSLQPQHF. The CDR3 nucleotides are TGTGCCAGCAGTGTAGGCAGCCTTCAGCCCCAGCATTTT.

The rearrangement joins TRBV10-2 to TRBJ2-1; 7 bases line up with TRBD2. This CDR3 has 17 amino acids. V lost 0 bases, J lost 9 bases, and 14 bases stayed unmatched. In germline, CDR1 is WSHSY, CDR2 SAAADI. The CDR3 nucleotides are TGCGCCAGCAGTGAGTCCCCCCCGCAGGCGGGAGTAGGTGAGCAGTTCTTC. This codes for CASSESPPQAGVGEQFF.

The chain combines TRBV12-3 or TRBV12-4 with TRBJ2-7; 7 bases are a match to TRBD1. J lost 3 bases, V lost 5 bases, and 7 bases had no gene match. The CDR3 runs 14 residues. CDR3 DNA: TGTGCCAGCAGTATCGGGACAGAAGGCTACGAGCAGTACTTC. This gives the protein CASSIGTEGYEQYF.

The chain links TRBV30 to TRBJ2-2; D may be TRBD1 or TRBD2 (5 bases each). The CDR3 loop spans 11 amino acids. Germline assignment: CDR1 GTSNPN and CDR2 SVGIG (reference sequence). Deletions cut 8 bases from V and 1 base from J, with 5 bases between. The CDR3 region has the DNA TGTGCCGGGGGGAACACCGGGGAGCTGTTTTTT. This codes for CAGGNTGELFF.

The chain links TRBV6-1 to TRBJ2-7; D not certain. CDR1 is MNHNS and CDR2 is SASEGT in the germline V gene. The CDR3 totals 14 residues. Trimming removed 6 bases at V and 2 bases at J, with 14 bases between. The CDR3 loop is CASRIDDIAYEQYF. The CDR3 coding sequence is TGTGCCAGCAGGATTGACGATATAGCCTACGAGCAGTACTTC.

The rearrangement joins TRBV29-1 to TRBJ2-5; tentative D call: TRBD1 (5 bases). Trimming stripped 8 bases from V and 5 bases from J, with 12 bases between. Per the germline V gene, CDR1 is SQVTM and CDR2 is ANQGSEA. The CDR3 is 11 residues long. The CDR3 is CSSGPLETQYF. In DNA, the CDR3 is TGCAGCTCAGGGCCATTGGAGACCCAGTACTTC.

This clonotype was counted a few times. The genes are TRBV15 and TRBJ2-3; no definite D call. Germline CDR1 reads LNHNV; CDR2 reads YYDKDF (reference sequence). The CDR3 consists of 13 residues. Trimming removed 0 bases from V and 4 bases from J, with 5 bases in between. The CDR3 is CATSRDMADTQYF. In nucleotides, the CDR3 is TGTGCCACCAGCAGAGATATGGCAGATACGCAGTATTTT.

In its sample, this clonotype was seen a few times. The J gene is TRBJ2-5, the V gene TRBV9; 15 bases match TRBD2. Germline V gene sequence: CDR1 SGDLS, CDR2 YYNGEE. The V and J ends lost 5 bases and 5 bases, in that order; junction bases with no gene match: 13. The CDR3 is 18 residues long. The CDR3 protein is CASSPGLAGGPLYETQYF. In DNA form, the CDR3 reads TGTGCCAGCAGTCCTGGACTAGCGGGAGGGCCACTGTACGAGACCCAGTACTTC.

The chain couples TRBV4-1 to TRBJ2-7; D is possibly TRBD1 or TRBD2 (5 bases each). The CDR3 is made up of 13 amino acids. Trimming shortened V by 0 bases and J by 6 bases, and 9 bases separated the two germline ends. The germline CDR1 and CDR2 sequences are MGHRA and YSYEKL. CDR3 sequence (DNA): TGCGCCAGCAGCCAAGATGAGGGGTTCGAGCAGTACTTC. Translation: CASSQDEGFEQYF.

This clonotype came up many times. The CDR3 DNA follows: TGTGCCAGCAGTTTTGGGTTGGGGGCGCGAGGTCAGCCCCAGCATTTT. It codes for CASSFGLGARGQPQHF. V usage is TRBV28 and J usage is TRBJ1-5; D is possibly TRBD1 (6 bases). V was trimmed by 3 bases and J by 6 bases, leaving 18 bases between them. Per the germline V gene, CDR1 is MDHEN and CDR2 is SYDVKM. This CDR3 contains 16 residues.

With respect to this clonotype: One end of the junction is discordant with germline, which a read error may explain. The chain's CDR3 is CASSLLQTSSGTKHF. CDR3 DNA: TGTGCCAGCAGCCTGCTGCAAACCTCATCCGGGACAAAGCACTTC. This chain links TRBV12-3 or TRBV12-4 with TRBJ2-7, with D perhaps matching TRBD1 (6 bases). The length of the CDR3 is 15 residues.

This chain uses TRBV11-2 with TRBJ2-7; 13 positions agree with TRBD2. The germline V gene encodes CDR1 SGHAT and CDR2 FQNNGV. The CDR3 covers 19 residues. Germline trimming cut 0 bases from V and 2 bases from J; bases unmatched to any gene: 10. The CDR3: CASSLEYGLAGVVPYEQYF. The CDR3 DNA is TGTGCCAGCAGCTTAGAGTACGGACTAGCGGGAGTGGTTCCCTACGAGCAGTACTTC.

The chain links TRBV6-1 to TRBJ2-1, with 9 bases identical to TRBD2. V lost 8 bases and J lost 2; bases outside the gene matches: 7. The CDR3 consists of 15 residues. The germline V gene has CDR1 MNHNS and CDR2 SASEGT. The CDR3 sequence is CASAMTSGAYNEQFF. The CDR3 nucleotides are TGTGCCAGCGCCATGACTAGCGGTGCCTACAATGAGCAGTTCTTC.

At least ten counts were recorded for this clonotype. V and J are TRBV5-1 and TRBJ2-6, with TRBD2 identical over 7 bases. This CDR3 comprises 19 residues. Germline V gene sequence: CDR1 SGHRS, CDR2 YFSETQ. V dropped 4 bases and J dropped 0; count of bases not matched to a gene: 13. The CDR3 is CASSPESGIRGSGANVLTF. CDR3 nucleotide sequence: TGCGCCAGCAGCCCAGAGAGCGGGATAAGAGGCTCTGGGGCCAACGTCCTGACTTTC.

This clonotype was counted only a few times. The chain joins TRBV24-1 to TRBJ2-2; perhaps TRBD1 as D (6 bases). The CDR3 is 15 amino acids. The germline V gene has CDR1 KGHDR and CDR2 SFDVKD. V lost 4 bases and J 7 bases, leaving 15 bases between the germline ends. CDR3 sequence: CATSEAQGSGGELFF. In DNA, the CDR3 is TGTGCCACCAGTGAGGCACAGGGATCGGGCGGGGAGCTGTTTTTT.

This clonotype has at least ten counts. The CDR3 sequence: CASSSLGDRINNEQFF. CDR3 in DNA: TGCGCCAGCAGCAGTTTAGGGGACAGGATTAACAATGAGCAGTTCTTC. The rearrangement uses TRBV5-1 and TRBJ2-1; 8 bases fit TRBD1. J was trimmed by 5 bases and V by 4 bases; bases with no gene match: 11. This CDR3 spans 16 amino acids. From germline, CDR1 is SGHRS and CDR2 YFSETQ. Together with reference TRBV5-1 and TRBJ2-1, the CDR3 gives the full variable domain: KAGVTQTPRYLIKTRGQQVTLSCSPISGHRSVSWYQQTPGQGLQFLFEYFSETQRNKGNFPGRFSGRQFSNSRSEMNVSTLELGDSALYLCASSSLGDRINNEQFFGPGTRLTVL.

In this sample, this clonotype turned up a few times. This chain joins TRBV7-9 and TRBJ2-4; maybe TRBD1 (5 bases). Trimming removed 5 bases at V and 0 bases at J, with 8 bases between. CDR3 length equals 14 residues. Looked up from germline, CDR1 is SEHNR and CDR2 is FQNEAQ (reference sequence). CDR3 bases: TGTGCCAGCAGCAAGACAGAAGCCAAAAACATTCAGTACTTC. Translated: CASSKTEAKNIQYF. Complete variable domain (other parts from reference TRBV7-9 and TRBJ2-4): DTGVSQNPRHKITKRGQNVTFRCDPISEHNRLYWYRQTLGQGPEFLTYFQNEAQLEKSRLLSDRFSAERPKGSFSTLEIQRTEQGDSAMYLCASSKTEAKNIQYFGAGTRLSVL.

This clonotype was counted only a few times. The CDR3 spells CASTDREFSNQPQHF. The CDR3 DNA sequence: TGTGCCAGCACTGACAGGGAGTTTAGCAATCAGCCCCAGCATTTT. The V call is TRBV12-3 or TRBV12-4, the J call TRBJ1-5; 7 nucleotides line up with TRBD1. J was trimmed by 0 bases and V by 7 bases; bases with no gene match: 6. This CDR3 contains 15 residues.

This chain joins TRBV28 and TRBJ2-5; 12 nucleotides match TRBD2. The CDR3 is made up of 15 amino acids. Germline CDR1 and CDR2: MDHEN and SYDVKM. The V and J ends lost 6 bases and 5 bases, in that order; junction bases with no gene match: 7. The CDR3 DNA sequence: TGTGCCAGCAGCTTGACTAGCGGGAGATTGGAGACCCAGTACTTC. It is translated as CASSLTSGRLETQYF.

The J gene is TRBJ2-1, the V gene TRBV6-1; 7 bases agree with TRBD2. CDR1 is MNHNS, CDR2 SASEGT, per germline. Trimming removed 7 bases from V and 3 bases from J; junction bases left unmatched: 9. The CDR3 is 15 amino acids. This CDR3 reads CASTHYAGDYNEQFF. CDR3 sequence (DNA): TGTGCCAGCACCCATTATGCGGGGGACTACAATGAGCAGTTCTTC.

This clonotype occurred many times. The chain combines TRBV10-1 with TRBJ2-2, with D unresolved. Germline CDR1 and CDR2: WNHNN and SYGVQD (reference sequence). This CDR3 has 12 residues. Trimming shortened V by 3 bases and J by 5 bases, and 4 bases separated the two germline ends. Here the CDR3 reads CASSEQTGELFF. The CDR3 DNA is TGCGCCAGCAGTGAACAGACCGGGGAGCTGTTTTTT.